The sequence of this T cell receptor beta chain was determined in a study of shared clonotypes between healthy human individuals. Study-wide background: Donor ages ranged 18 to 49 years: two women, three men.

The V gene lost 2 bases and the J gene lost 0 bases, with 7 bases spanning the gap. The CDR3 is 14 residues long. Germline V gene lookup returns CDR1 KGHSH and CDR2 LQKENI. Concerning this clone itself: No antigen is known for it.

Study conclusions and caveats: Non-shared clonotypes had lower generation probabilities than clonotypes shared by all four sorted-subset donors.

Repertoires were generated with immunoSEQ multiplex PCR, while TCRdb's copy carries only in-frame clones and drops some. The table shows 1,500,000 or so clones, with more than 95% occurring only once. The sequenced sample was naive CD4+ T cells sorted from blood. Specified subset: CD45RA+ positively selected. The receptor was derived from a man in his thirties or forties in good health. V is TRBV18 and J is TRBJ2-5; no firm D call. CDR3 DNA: TGTGCCAGCTCACCATTACGGGACCAAGAGACCCAGTACTTC. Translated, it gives CASSPLRDQETQYF.